A selection of T cell receptor beta chains follows, all from one sample in a study of response to subunit inactivated influenza vaccine. TCRdb re-called the RT-PCR reads with MiXCR, one entry per CDR3 protein. The sample carries some 800,000 distinct CDR3 sequences, 20% to 25% recorded once. This specimen was PBMCs from blood, taken 4 to 6 days after vaccination. The receptors shown here come from a man between 45 and 60 years old who received an inactivated influenza vaccine. Each CDR3 is given with its conserved first and last residue. The D gene is left open where the match is weak. Where a row states a size, it is once, few, many or the class of an expanded clone; other rows omit it.

clone size: few; J gene: TRBJ1-1; D gene: TRBD1; V gene: TRBV7-8; CDR3 protein: CASSSKTGWSEAFF; CDR3 DNA: TGTGCCAGCAGCTCTAAGACAGGGTGGTCTGAAGCTTTCTTT
clone size: few; J gene: TRBJ2-7; D gene: -; V gene: TRBV25-1; CDR3 protein: CASSDSAGPYSYEQYF; CDR3 DNA: TGTGCCAGCAGTGATTCTGCAGGGCCCTACTCCTACGAGCAGTACTTC
clone size: -; J gene: TRBJ2-3; D gene: -; V gene: TRBV18; CDR3 protein: CASSPPGGASTDTQYF; CDR3 DNA: TGTGCCAGCTCACCACCTGGCGGGGCTAGCACAGATACGCAGTATTTT
clone size: -; J gene: TRBJ2-7; D gene: -; V gene: TRBV6-1; CDR3 protein: CASSEWRADSYEQYF; CDR3 DNA: TGTGCCAGCAGTGAATGGAGGGCCGACTCCTACGAGCAGTACTTC
clone size: many; J gene: TRBJ2-3; D gene: TRBD1; V gene: TRBV12-3/TRBV12-4; CDR3 protein: CASSFGQGQSTDTQYF; CDR3 DNA: TGTGCCAGCAGTTTCGGACAGGGACAGAGCACAGATACGCAGTATTTT
clone size: few; J gene: TRBJ2-3; D gene: TRBD2; V gene: TRBV15; CDR3 protein: CATSRDGGGGSDTQYF; CDR3 DNA: TGTGCCACCAGCAGAGATGGCGGGGGGGGGTCAGATACGCAGTATTTT
clone size: -; J gene: TRBJ2-1; D gene: -; V gene: TRBV7-2; CDR3 protein: CASSSVYRNEQFF; CDR3 DNA: TGTGCCAGCAGCTCGGTTTACAGGAATGAGCAGTTCTTC
clone size: -; J gene: TRBJ2-5; D gene: TRBD2; V gene: TRBV6-2/TRBV6-3; CDR3 protein: CASSYSIRAGEETQYF; CDR3 DNA: TGTGCCAGCAGTTACTCGATTCGGGCGGGAGAGGAGACCCAGTACTTC
clone size: -; J gene: TRBJ1-2; D gene: -; V gene: TRBV4-3; CDR3 protein: CASSQEPVANYGYTF; CDR3 DNA: TGCGCCAGCAGCCAAGAACCCGTAGCTAACTATGGCTACACCTTC
clone size: -; J gene: TRBJ2-1; D gene: -; V gene: TRBV30; CDR3 protein: CAWSSRNEQFF; CDR3 DNA: TGTGCCTGGAGTTCAAGGAATGAGCAGTTCTTC
clone size: -; J gene: TRBJ2-7; D gene: TRBD2; V gene: TRBV5-6; CDR3 protein: CASSGTSGRYEQYF; CDR3 DNA: TGTGCCAGCAGCGGGACTAGCGGGAGATACGAGCAGTACTTC
clone size: few; J gene: TRBJ2-1; D gene: -; V gene: TRBV14; CDR3 protein: CASSQDPNREGTRGQFF; CDR3 DNA: TGTGCCAGCAGCCAAGATCCTAACAGGGAGGGAACCCGAGGGCAGTTCTTC
clone size: few; J gene: TRBJ2-1; D gene: TRBD2; V gene: TRBV20-1; CDR3 protein: CSARRAGEESNEQFF; CDR3 DNA: TGCAGTGCTAGAAGAGCGGGAGAGGAGAGCAATGAGCAGTTCTTC
clone size: few; J gene: TRBJ2-1; D gene: TRBD2; V gene: TRBV5-1; CDR3 protein: CASTTGGAGNEQFF; CDR3 DNA: TGCGCCAGCACCACGGGGGGGGCGGGGAATGAGCAGTTCTTC
clone size: few; J gene: TRBJ2-5; D gene: -; V gene: TRBV29-1; CDR3 protein: CSVERGSSGQETQYF; CDR3 DNA: TGCAGCGTTGAAAGGGGGTCTAGCGGCCAAGAGACCCAGTACTTC
clone size: few; J gene: TRBJ1-1; D gene: -; V gene: TRBV11-2; CDR3 protein: CASSPRWTGAEAFF; CDR3 DNA: TGTGCCAGCAGCCCTCGTTGGACGGGGGCTGAAGCTTTCTTT
clone size: -; J gene: TRBJ1-1; D gene: -; V gene: TRBV20-1; CDR3 protein: CSARQGTMNTEAFF; CDR3 DNA: TGCAGTGCTAGACAGGGAACAATGAACACTGAAGCTTTCTTT
clone size: few; J gene: TRBJ2-2; D gene: TRBD2; V gene: TRBV4-3; CDR3 protein: CANFSTSGNTGELFF; CDR3 DNA: TGCGCCAACTTCTCGACTAGCGGGAACACCGGGGAGCTGTTTTTT
clone size: -; J gene: TRBJ2-5; D gene: -; V gene: TRBV6-2/TRBV6-3; CDR3 protein: CASSYSTGVLETQYF; CDR3 DNA: TGTGCCAGCAGTTACTCGACTGGGGTTTTGGAGACCCAGTACTTC
clone size: few; J gene: TRBJ2-7; D gene: TRBD1; V gene: TRBV30; CDR3 protein: CAWSSGTGGYEQYF; CDR3 DNA: TGTGCCTGGAGTTCCGGGACAGGGGGCTACGAGCAGTACTTC
clone size: many; J gene: TRBJ1-4; D gene: TRBD1; V gene: TRBV20-1; CDR3 protein: CSARDLGRGLDNEKLFF; CDR3 DNA: TGCAGTGCTAGAGATCTCGGCAGGGGGCTTGATAATGAAAAACTGTTTTTT
clone size: few; J gene: TRBJ2-7; D gene: TRBD1; V gene: TRBV20-1; CDR3 protein: CSARVQKPDRDHEQYF; CDR3 DNA: TGCAGTGCTAGAGTCCAAAAACCGGACAGGGACCACGAGCAGTACTTC
clone size: few; J gene: TRBJ2-2; D gene: -; V gene: TRBV5-1; CDR3 protein: CASSNSGTFGSRELFF; CDR3 DNA: TGCGCCAGCAGCAATAGCGGAACCTTTGGGAGTCGGGAGCTGTTTTTT
clone size: -; J gene: TRBJ1-5; D gene: -; V gene: TRBV27; CDR3 protein: CASSLRGARGNQPQHF; CDR3 DNA: TGTGCCAGCAGTTTGAGAGGGGCGCGAGGCAATCAGCCCCAGCATTTT
clone size: few; J gene: TRBJ2-1; D gene: TRBD1; V gene: TRBV18; CDR3 protein: CASSRTGGGYNEQFF; CDR3 DNA: TGTGCCAGCTCGCGTACAGGGGGCGGCTACAATGAGCAGTTCTTC
clone size: many; J gene: TRBJ2-5; D gene: -; V gene: TRBV12-3/TRBV12-4; CDR3 protein: CASSPGIRQETQYF; CDR3 DNA: TGTGCCAGCAGCCCCGGTATCAGGCAAGAGACCCAGTACTTC
clone size: -; J gene: TRBJ2-2; D gene: -; V gene: TRBV12-3/TRBV12-4; CDR3 protein: CASRGLGVDTGELFF; CDR3 DNA: TGTGCCAGCAGAGGACTGGGAGTCGACACCGGGGAGCTGTTTTTT
clone size: -; J gene: TRBJ2-3; D gene: -; V gene: TRBV2; CDR3 protein: CASSEQGWVGDTQYF; CDR3 DNA: TGTGCCAGCAGTGAACAGGGCTGGGTTGGAGATACGCAGTATTTT
clone size: -; J gene: TRBJ2-2; D gene: TRBD2; V gene: TRBV20-1; CDR3 protein: CSARYSGGGSGELFF; CDR3 DNA: TGCAGTGCTAGATATAGCGGGGGAGGATCCGGGGAGCTGTTTTTT
clone size: -; J gene: TRBJ2-5; D gene: -; V gene: TRBV9; CDR3 protein: CASSGGRGRQETQYF; CDR3 DNA: TGTGCCAGCAGCGGGGGCCGTGGGCGGCAAGAGACCCAGTACTTC
clone size: few; J gene: TRBJ2-5; D gene: TRBD1; V gene: TRBV20-1; CDR3 protein: CSAKEGTGQETQYF; CDR3 DNA: TGCAGTGCTAAAGAAGGGACAGGTCAAGAGACCCAGTACTTC
clone size: -; J gene: TRBJ1-6; D gene: -; V gene: TRBV10-3; CDR3 protein: CAIKDEWNNSPLHF; CDR3 DNA: TGTGCCATCAAGGACGAGTGGAATAATTCACCCCTCCACTTT
clone size: -; J gene: TRBJ2-5; D gene: -; V gene: TRBV4-1; CDR3 protein: CASSQPTEGETQYF; CDR3 DNA: TGCGCCAGCAGCCAACCTACCGAGGGAGAGACCCAGTACTTC
clone size: -; J gene: TRBJ1-3; D gene: -; V gene: TRBV6-2/TRBV6-3; CDR3 protein: CASSYSNGNTIYF; CDR3 DNA: TGTGCCAGCAGTTACTCGAATGGAAACACCATATATTTT
clone size: few; J gene: TRBJ2-7; D gene: TRBD1; V gene: TRBV7-2; CDR3 protein: CASSLTGANYEQYF; CDR3 DNA: TGTGCCAGCAGCTTAACAGGGGCGAACTACGAGCAGTACTTC
clone size: -; J gene: TRBJ1-4; D gene: TRBD1; V gene: TRBV11-1; CDR3 protein: CASSYFSGTVPRRTNEKLFF; CDR3 DNA: TGTGCCAGCAGTTACTTTTCCGGGACAGTCCCGAGGCGAACTAATGAAAAACTGTTTTTT
clone size: few; J gene: TRBJ1-1; D gene: TRBD1; V gene: TRBV5-5; CDR3 protein: CASRRDRESWSSEAFF; CDR3 DNA: TGTGCCAGCAGGAGGGACAGGGAATCTTGGAGCTCTGAAGCTTTCTTT
clone size: -; J gene: TRBJ2-5; D gene: TRBD2; V gene: TRBV6-1; CDR3 protein: CASRQLAGFETQYF; CDR3 DNA: TGTGCCAGCAGGCAACTAGCGGGATTTGAGACCCAGTACTTC
clone size: few; J gene: TRBJ1-2; D gene: TRBD1; V gene: TRBV4-2; CDR3 protein: CASSQAHQGAMGYTF; CDR3 DNA: TGTGCCAGCAGCCAGGCCCACCAGGGGGCGATGGGCTACACCTTC
clone size: -; J gene: TRBJ2-2; D gene: TRBD1; V gene: TRBV7-9; CDR3 protein: CASSDRTGVFGELFF; CDR3 DNA: TGTGCCAGCAGCGACCGGACAGGGGTCTTCGGGGAGCTGTTTTTT
clone size: few; J gene: TRBJ2-1; D gene: TRBD1; V gene: TRBV20-1; CDR3 protein: CSARAGTGLSSYNEQFF; CDR3 DNA: TGCAGTGCTAGAGCTGGGACAGGGTTAAGCTCCTACAATGAGCAGTTCTTC
clone size: -; J gene: TRBJ2-1; D gene: -; V gene: TRBV11-2; CDR3 protein: CASSLVPAGGPQEFF; CDR3 DNA: TGTGCCAGCAGCTTAGTGCCAGCGGGCGGGCCCCAGGAATTCTTC
clone size: -; J gene: TRBJ2-3; D gene: -; V gene: TRBV7-3; CDR3 protein: CASSPQGAVTQYF; CDR3 DNA: TGTGCCAGCAGCCCGCAGGGAGCGGTGACGCAGTATTTT
clone size: few; J gene: TRBJ2-2; D gene: -; V gene: TRBV7-2; CDR3 protein: CASSLALGHTGELFF; CDR3 DNA: TGTGCCAGCAGCTTAGCCCTAGGGCACACCGGGGAGCTGTTTTTT
clone size: -; J gene: TRBJ1-6; D gene: -; V gene: TRBV15; CDR3 protein: CATSRDRYGGPLHF; CDR3 DNA: TGTGCCACCAGCAGAGATCGTTACGGTGGACCCCTCCACTTT
clone size: few; J gene: TRBJ2-1; D gene: TRBD2; V gene: TRBV28; CDR3 protein: CASSSVWREGLGRSYNEQFF; CDR3 DNA: TGTGCCAGCAGTAGTGTTTGGCGGGAGGGCCTAGGGAGGTCCTACAATGAGCAGTTCTTC
clone size: -; J gene: TRBJ1-5; D gene: -; V gene: TRBV20-1; CDR3 protein: CSARRGGDNQPQHF; CDR3 DNA: TGCAGTGCCCGGAGAGGAGGGGACAATCAGCCCCAGCATTTT
clone size: once; J gene: TRBJ1-6; D gene: -; V gene: TRBV10-3; CDR3 protein: CAISEGNSPLHF; CDR3 DNA: TGTGCCATCAGTGAAGGGAATTCACCCCTCCACTTT
clone size: few; J gene: TRBJ2-7; D gene: TRBD2; V gene: TRBV15; CDR3 protein: CATSRDDFRLLAGGTSYEQYF; CDR3 DNA: TGTGCCACCAGCAGAGATGATTTTAGGCTTCTAGCGGGGGGGACTTCCTACGAGCAGTACTTC
clone size: few; J gene: TRBJ1-2; D gene: -; V gene: TRBV20-1; CDR3 protein: CSAALGVGYTF; CDR3 DNA: TGCAGTGCTGCTTTGGGGGTGGGCTACACCTTC
clone size: few; J gene: TRBJ1-2; D gene: -; V gene: TRBV10-3; CDR3 protein: CAISEPTVGYGYTF; CDR3 DNA: TGTGCCATCAGTGAGCCGACAGTTGGGTATGGCTACACCTTC
clone size: -; J gene: TRBJ1-1; D gene: -; V gene: TRBV20-1; CDR3 protein: CMVWGSEAFF; CDR3 DNA: TGCATGGTTTGGGGATCTGAAGCTTTCTTT
clone size: many; J gene: TRBJ2-3; D gene: -; V gene: TRBV29-1; CDR3 protein: CSVEGRFTDTQYF; CDR3 DNA: TGCAGCGTTGAGGGCAGATTCACAGATACGCAGTATTTT
clone size: many; J gene: TRBJ2-1; D gene: TRBD2; V gene: TRBV7-6; CDR3 protein: CASSLGVAGVGNEQFF; CDR3 DNA: TGTGCCAGCAGCTTGGGGGTAGCGGGAGTCGGCAATGAGCAGTTCTTC
clone size: once; J gene: TRBJ1-2; D gene: -; V gene: TRBV6-1; CDR3 protein: CASKYSWGAGGYTF; CDR3 DNA: TGTGCCAGCAAATATTCATGGGGGGCCGGTGGCTACACCTTC